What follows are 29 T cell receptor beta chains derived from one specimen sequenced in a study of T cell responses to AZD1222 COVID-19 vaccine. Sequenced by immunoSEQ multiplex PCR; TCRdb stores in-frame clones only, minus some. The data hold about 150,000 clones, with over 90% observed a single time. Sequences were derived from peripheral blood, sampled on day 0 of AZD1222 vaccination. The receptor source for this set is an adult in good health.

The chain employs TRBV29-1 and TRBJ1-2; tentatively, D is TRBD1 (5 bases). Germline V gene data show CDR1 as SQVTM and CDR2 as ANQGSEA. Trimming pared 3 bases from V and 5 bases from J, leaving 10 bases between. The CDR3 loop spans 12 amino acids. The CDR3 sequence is CSVDVGDYGYTF. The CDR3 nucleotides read TGCAGCGTTGACGTAGGGGATTATGGCTACACCTTC.

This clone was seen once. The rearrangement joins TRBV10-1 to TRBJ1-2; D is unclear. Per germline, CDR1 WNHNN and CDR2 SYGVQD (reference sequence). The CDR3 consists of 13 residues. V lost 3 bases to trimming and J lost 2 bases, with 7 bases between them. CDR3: CASSDFRNYGYTF. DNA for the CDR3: TGCGCCAGCAGTGACTTTCGGAACTATGGCTACACCTTC.

DNA of the CDR3: TGCGCCAGCAGCTCGGGACTAGCGGGAGACGGGTACGAGCAGTACTTC. Residues: CASSSGLAGDGYEQYF. The V and J genes are TRBV5-1 and TRBJ2-7, with 14 positions matching TRBD2. From germline, CDR1 is SGHRS and CDR2 YFSETQ. J was trimmed by 4 bases and V by 3 bases; bases with no gene match: 6. The CDR3 spans 16 residues.

The CDR3 here is CASSPDQTSPLHF. The CDR3 DNA sequence: TGTGCCAGCAGCCCGGATCAGACTTCACCCCTCCACTTT. The chain links TRBV5-6 to TRBJ1-6; D call uncertain. The CDR3 has 13 amino acids. Germline values: CDR1 SGHDT, CDR2 YYEEEE. Trimming stripped 4 bases from V and 9 bases from J, with 11 bases between.

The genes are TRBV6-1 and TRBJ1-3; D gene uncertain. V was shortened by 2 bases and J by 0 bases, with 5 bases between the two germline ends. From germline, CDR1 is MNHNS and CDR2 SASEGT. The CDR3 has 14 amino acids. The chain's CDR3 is CASSEPGSGNTIYF. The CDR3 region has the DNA TGTGCCAGCAGTGAACCGGGCTCTGGAAACACCATATATTTT.

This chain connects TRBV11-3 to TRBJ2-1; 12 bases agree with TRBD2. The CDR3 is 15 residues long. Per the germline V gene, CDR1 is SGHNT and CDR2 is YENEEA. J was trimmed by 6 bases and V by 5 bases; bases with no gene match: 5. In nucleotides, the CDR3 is TGTGCCAGCAGCCTGAGGACTAGCGGGACCAATGAGCAGTTCTTC. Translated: CASSLRTSGTNEQFF.

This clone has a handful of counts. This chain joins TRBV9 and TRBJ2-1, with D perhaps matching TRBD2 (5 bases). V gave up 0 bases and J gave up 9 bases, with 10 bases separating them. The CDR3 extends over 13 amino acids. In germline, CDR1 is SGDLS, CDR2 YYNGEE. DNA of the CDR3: TGTGCCAGCAGCGTAGACAGTGGAGGTGAGCAGTTCTTC. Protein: CASSVDSGGEQFF.

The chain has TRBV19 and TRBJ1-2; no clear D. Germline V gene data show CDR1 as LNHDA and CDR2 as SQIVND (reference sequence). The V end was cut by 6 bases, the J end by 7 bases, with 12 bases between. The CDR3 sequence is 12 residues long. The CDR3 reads CASSPRGGGYTF. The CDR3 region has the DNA TGTGCCAGTAGCCCCCGGGGAGGTGGCTACACCTTC.

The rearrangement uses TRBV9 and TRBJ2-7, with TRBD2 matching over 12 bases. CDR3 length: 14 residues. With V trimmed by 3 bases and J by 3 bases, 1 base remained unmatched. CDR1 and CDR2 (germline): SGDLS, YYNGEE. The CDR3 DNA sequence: TGTGCCAGCAGCGCGGGACTAGCGGGCTACGAGCAGTACTTC. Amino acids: CASSAGLAGYEQYF. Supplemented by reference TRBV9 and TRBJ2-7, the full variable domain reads DSGVTQTPKHLITATGQRVTLRCSPRSGDLSVYWYQQSLDQGLQFLIQYYNGEERAKGNILERFSAQQFPDLHSELNLSSLELGDSALYFCASSAGLAGYEQYFGPGTRLTVT.

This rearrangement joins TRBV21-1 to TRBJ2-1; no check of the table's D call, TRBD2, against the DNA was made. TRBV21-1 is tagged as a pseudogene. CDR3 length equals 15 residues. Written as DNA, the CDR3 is TGTGCCAGCAGTATAAGGACTAGCGGCTACAATGAGCAGTTCTTC. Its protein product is CASSIRTSGYNEQFF.

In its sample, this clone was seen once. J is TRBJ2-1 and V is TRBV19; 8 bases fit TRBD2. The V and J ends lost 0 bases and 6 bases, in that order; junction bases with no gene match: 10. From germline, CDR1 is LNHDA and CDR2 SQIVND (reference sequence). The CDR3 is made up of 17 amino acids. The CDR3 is CASSIDLREGPTNEQFF. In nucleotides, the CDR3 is TGTGCCAGTAGTATAGATCTACGGGAGGGGCCAACCAATGAGCAGTTCTTC.

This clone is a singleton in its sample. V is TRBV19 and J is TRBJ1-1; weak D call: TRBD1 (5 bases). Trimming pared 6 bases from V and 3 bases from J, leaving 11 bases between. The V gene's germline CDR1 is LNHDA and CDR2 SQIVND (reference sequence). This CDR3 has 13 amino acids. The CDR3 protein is CASSREWDTEAFF. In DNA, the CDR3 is TGTGCCAGTAGCAGGGAATGGGACACTGAAGCTTTCTTT.

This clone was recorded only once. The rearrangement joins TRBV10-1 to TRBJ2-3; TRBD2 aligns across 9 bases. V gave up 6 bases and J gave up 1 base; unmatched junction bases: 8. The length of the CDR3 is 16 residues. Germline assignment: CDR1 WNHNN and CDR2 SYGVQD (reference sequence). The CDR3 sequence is CASSDLAGVGTDTQYF. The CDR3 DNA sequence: TGCGCCAGCAGCGATTTAGCGGGAGTGGGCACAGATACGCAGTATTTT.

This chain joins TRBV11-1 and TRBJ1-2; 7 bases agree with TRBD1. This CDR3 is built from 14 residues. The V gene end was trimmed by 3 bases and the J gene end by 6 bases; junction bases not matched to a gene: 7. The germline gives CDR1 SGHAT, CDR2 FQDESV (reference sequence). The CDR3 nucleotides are TGTGCCAGCAGCTTGACAGGGCAGGAAGATGGCTACACCTTC. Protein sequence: CASSLTGQEDGYTF.

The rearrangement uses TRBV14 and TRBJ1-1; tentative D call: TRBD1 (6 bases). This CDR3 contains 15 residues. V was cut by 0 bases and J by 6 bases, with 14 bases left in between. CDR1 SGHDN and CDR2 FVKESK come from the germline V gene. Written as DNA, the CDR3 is TGTGCCAGCAGCCAAGATAGCAGGGGCCTCGCTGAAGCTTTCTTT. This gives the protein CASSQDSRGLAEAFF.

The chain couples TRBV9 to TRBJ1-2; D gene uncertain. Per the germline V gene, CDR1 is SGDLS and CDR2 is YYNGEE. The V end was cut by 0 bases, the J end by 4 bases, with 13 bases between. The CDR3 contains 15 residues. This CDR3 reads CASSVGDRVPYGYTF. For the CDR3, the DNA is TGTGCCAGCAGCGTAGGAGATAGGGTCCCCTATGGCTACACCTTC.

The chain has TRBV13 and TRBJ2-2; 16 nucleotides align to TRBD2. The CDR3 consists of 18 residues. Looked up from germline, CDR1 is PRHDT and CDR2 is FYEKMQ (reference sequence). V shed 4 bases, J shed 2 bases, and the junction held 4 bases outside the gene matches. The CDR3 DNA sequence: TGTGCCAGCAGCTCCGGGACTAGCGGGAGGGGAAACACCGGGGAGCTGTTTTTT. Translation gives CASSSGTSGRGNTGELFF.

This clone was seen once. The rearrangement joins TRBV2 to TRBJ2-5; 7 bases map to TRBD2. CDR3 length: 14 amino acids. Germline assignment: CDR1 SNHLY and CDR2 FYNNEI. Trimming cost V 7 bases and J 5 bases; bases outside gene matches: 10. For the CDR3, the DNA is TGTGCCAGCAACCGCGGGAGCGGGCGGGAGACCCAGTACTTC. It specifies CASNRGSGRETQYF.

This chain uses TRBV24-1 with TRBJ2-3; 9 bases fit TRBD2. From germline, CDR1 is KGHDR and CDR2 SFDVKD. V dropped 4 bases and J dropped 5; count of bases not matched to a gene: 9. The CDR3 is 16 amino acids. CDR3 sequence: CATSDPGLAYGDTQYF. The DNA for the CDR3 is TGTGCCACCAGTGACCCGGGACTAGCATATGGAGATACGCAGTATTTT.

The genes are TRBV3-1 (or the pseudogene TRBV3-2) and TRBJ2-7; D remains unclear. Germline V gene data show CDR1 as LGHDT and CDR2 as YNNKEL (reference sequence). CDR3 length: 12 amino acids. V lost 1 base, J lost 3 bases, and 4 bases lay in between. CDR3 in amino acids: CASSQARYEQYF. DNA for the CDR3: TGTGCCAGCAGCCAAGCTCGCTACGAGCAGTACTTC.

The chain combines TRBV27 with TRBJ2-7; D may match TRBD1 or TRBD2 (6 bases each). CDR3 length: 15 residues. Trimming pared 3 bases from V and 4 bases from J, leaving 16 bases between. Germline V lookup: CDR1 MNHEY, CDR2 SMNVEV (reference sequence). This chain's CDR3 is CASSFSPRGPYEQYF. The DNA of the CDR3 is TGTGCCAGCAGTTTTTCCCCCCGGGGGCCTTACGAGCAGTACTTC.

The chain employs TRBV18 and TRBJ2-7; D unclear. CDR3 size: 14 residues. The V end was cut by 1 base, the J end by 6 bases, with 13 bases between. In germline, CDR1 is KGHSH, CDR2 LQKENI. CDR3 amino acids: CASSPRDGVPEQYF. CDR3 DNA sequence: TGTGCCAGCTCACCACGGGATGGGGTGCCCGAGCAGTACTTC.

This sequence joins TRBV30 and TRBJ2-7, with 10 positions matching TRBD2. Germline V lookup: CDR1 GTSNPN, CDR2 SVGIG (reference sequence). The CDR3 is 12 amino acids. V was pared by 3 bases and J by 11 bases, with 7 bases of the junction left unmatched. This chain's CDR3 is CAWRPSGSWEYF. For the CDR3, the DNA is TGTGCCTGGAGACCTAGCGGGAGCTGGGAGTACTTC.

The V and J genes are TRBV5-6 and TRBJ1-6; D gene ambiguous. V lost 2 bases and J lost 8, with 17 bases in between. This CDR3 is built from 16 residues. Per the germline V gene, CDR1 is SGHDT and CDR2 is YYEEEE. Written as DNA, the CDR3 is TGTGCCAGCAGCTTCGGAACAGTAGGATTCGATTCACCCCTCCACTTT. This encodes CASSFGTVGFDSPLHF.

The CDR3 DNA reads as TGTGCCAGCAGTTACAAGGACGACAAGTACGAGCAGTACTTC. Translating it yields CASSYKDDKYEQYF. The rearrangement links TRBV6-5 to TRBJ2-7, with D hard to call. The germline CDR1 and CDR2 sequences are MNHEY and SVGAGI. CDR3 length: 14 residues. Trimming pared 2 bases from V and 4 bases from J, leaving 12 bases between.

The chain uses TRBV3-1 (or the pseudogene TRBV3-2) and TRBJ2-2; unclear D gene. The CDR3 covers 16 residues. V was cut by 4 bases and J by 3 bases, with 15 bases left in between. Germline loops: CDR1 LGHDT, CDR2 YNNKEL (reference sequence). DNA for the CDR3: TGTGCCAGCAGCCCACGTTCGGGTCGATACACCGGGGAGCTGTTTTTT. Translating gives CASSPRSGRYTGELFF.

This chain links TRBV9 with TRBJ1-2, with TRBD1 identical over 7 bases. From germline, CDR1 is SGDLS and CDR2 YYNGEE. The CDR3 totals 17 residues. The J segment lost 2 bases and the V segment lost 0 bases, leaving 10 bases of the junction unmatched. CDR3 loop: CASSVGPLPDRNYGYTF. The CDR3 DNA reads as TGTGCCAGCAGCGTAGGACCTCTTCCGGACAGGAACTATGGCTACACCTTC.

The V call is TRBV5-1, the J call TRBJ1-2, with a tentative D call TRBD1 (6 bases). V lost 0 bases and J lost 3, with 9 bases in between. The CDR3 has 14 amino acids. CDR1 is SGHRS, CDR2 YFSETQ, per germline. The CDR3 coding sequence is TGCGCCAGCAGCTTGGCCCCAGGGGACTATGGCTACACCTTC. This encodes CASSLAPGDYGYTF.

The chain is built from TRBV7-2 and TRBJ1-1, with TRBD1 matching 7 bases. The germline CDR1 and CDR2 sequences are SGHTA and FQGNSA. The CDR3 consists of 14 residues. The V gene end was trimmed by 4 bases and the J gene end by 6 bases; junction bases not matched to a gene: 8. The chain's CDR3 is CASSSQGLLAEAFF. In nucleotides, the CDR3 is TGTGCCAGCAGCTCACAGGGGCTCCTCGCTGAAGCTTTCTTT.